This TCR beta chain was identified in a study of control samples from healthy donors and cancer patients. Trimming left V 1 base short and J 4 bases short, with 7 bases between. The germline V gene encodes CDR1 SGHTA and CDR2 FQGNSA. The CDR3 runs to 13 residues. The table came from immunoSEQ multiplex PCR; TCRdb's copy has only in-frame clones and leaves some out. The sample carries about 85,000 clones, about 89% recorded once. V usage is TRBV7-2 and J usage is TRBJ1-1, with D hard to call. This sequence was found in a woman aged 55-70 years in good health. Sequenced sample: blood. The DNA of the CDR3 is TGTGCCAGCAGCTTAGAAACCCGCACTGAAGCTTTCTTT. As protein: CASSLETRTEAFF.